These 6 T cell receptor beta chains were all obtained from the same sample, sequenced in a study of T cell repertoires in cytomegalovirus infection. TCRdb independently ran MiXCR on the reads; one entry per CDR3 protein. The repertoire holds 490,000 or so distinct CDR3 sequences, with 11% as singletons. Sequencing used PBMCs. All receptors come from a human donor in good health (CMV status not recorded). Some clones in this sample may be carry-over from other donors' samples.

This clonotype was observed many times. The chain recombines TRBV20-1 with TRBJ2-5; D perhaps matches TRBD2 (5 bases). V was shortened by 0 bases and J by 1 base, with 15 bases between the two germline ends. The CDR3 length is 16 residues. In germline, CDR1 is DFQATT, CDR2 SNEGSKA (reference sequence). CDR3 sequence: CSARDLVGVSQETQYF. The CDR3 coding sequence is TGCAGTGCTAGAGATCTGGTGGGAGTTTCCCAAGAGACCCAGTACTTC.

This clonotype appeared many times. The chain couples TRBV20-1 to TRBJ1-1, with D possibly being TRBD1 (6 bases). The CDR3 contains 13 residues. Trimming pared 0 bases from V and 5 bases from J, leaving 10 bases between. In germline, CDR1 is DFQATT, CDR2 SNEGSKA (reference sequence). CDR3 DNA: TGCAGTGCTAGAGATAAGCAGGGGACTGAAGCTTTCTTT. Protein sequence: CSARDKQGTEAFF.

This clonotype was observed at least ten times. The chain employs TRBV6-5 and TRBJ2-5, with D possibly being TRBD1 (6 bases). CDR3 length: 14 amino acids. Germline V CDR1 and CDR2: MNHEY, SVGAGI. V dropped 5 bases and J dropped 5 bases, with 15 bases sitting between them. The CDR3 here is CASSLTGAWETQYF. CDR3 sequence (DNA): TGTGCCAGCAGTCTGACAGGCGCGTGGGAGACCCAGTACTTC.

This clonotype was recorded at least ten times. V and J are TRBV7-6 and TRBJ2-3, with TRBD1 identical over 11 bases. The junction had 11 bases not matched to a gene; V was cut back by 5 bases and J by 4 bases. The CDR3 has 17 amino acids. The germline CDR1 and CDR2 sequences are SGHVS and FNYEAQ. The CDR3 reads CASSGRTGGRRADTQYF. The DNA of the CDR3 is TGTGCCAGCAGCGGCAGGACAGGGGGCAGGAGGGCAGATACGCAGTATTTT.

This clonotype was seen many times. This chain joins TRBV6-6 and TRBJ2-7; no clear D gene. In germline, CDR1 is MNHNY, CDR2 SVGAGI (reference sequence). V was pared by 2 bases and J by 7 bases, with 0 bases between. This CDR3 has 9 residues. The CDR3, as DNA: TGTGCCAGCAGTTACGAGCAGTACTTC. Protein: CASSYEQYF.

This clonotype was counted only a few times. CDR3 sequence: CSVENGGDTQYF. The CDR3 bases are TGCAGCGTTGAAAACGGGGGGGATACGCAGTATTTT. The rearrangement joins TRBV29-1 to TRBJ2-3, with 7 bases aligning to TRBD2. Germline V CDR1 and CDR2: SQVTM, ANQGSEA. J was trimmed by 6 bases and V by 2 bases; bases with no gene match: 2. The CDR3 contains 12 residues.